This TCR beta chain was recovered during a study of CD8 T cells in Susac syndrome. Looking at the study overall: Of the sequenced Susac syndrome patients, more than 5 had active disease and eight were in remission.

Random hexamers served to reverse transcribe about 0.45 to 1 ug RNA. TCRdb used MiXCR to reprocess the immunoSEQ multiplex PCR reads, holding one entry per CDR3 protein. The profile covers about 180,000 distinct CDR3 sequences, with 95% to 96% appearing a single time and roughly 0.12% taken by the ten largest. The sequenced sample was CD4+ T cells from PBMCs. This TCR derives from a human donor with Susac syndrome.

The CDR3 nucleotides are TGCGCCAGCAGCCTAACCGGGACAGGTAATCAGCCCCAGCATTTT. Translation: CASSLTGTGNQPQHF. The V call is TRBV4-1, the J call TRBJ1-5; 8 bases are a match to TRBD1. Per germline, CDR1 MGHRA and CDR2 YSYEKL. V shed 4 bases and J 4 bases; nucleotides not matched to a gene: 6. This CDR3 comprises 15 residues.